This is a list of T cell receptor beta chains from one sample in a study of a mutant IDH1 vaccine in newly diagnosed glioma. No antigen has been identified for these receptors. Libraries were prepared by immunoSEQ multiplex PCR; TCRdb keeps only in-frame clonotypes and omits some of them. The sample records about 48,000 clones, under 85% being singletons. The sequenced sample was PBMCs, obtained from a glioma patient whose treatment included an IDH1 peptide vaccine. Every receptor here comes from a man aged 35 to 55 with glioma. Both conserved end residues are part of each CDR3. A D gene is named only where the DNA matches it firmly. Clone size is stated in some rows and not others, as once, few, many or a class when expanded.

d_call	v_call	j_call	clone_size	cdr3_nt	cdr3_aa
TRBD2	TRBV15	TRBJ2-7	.	TGTGCCACCAGCGGACTAGCAGGTTACGAGCAGTACTTC	CATSGLAGYEQYF
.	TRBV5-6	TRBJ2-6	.	TGTGCCAGCAGCAGAACAGGGTCTGGGGCCAACGTCCTGACTTTC	CASSRTGSGANVLTF
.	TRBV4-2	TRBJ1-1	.	TGTGCCAGCAGCCTCCGGACTGGAAACTTGAACACTGAAGCTTTCTTT	CASSLRTGNLNTEAFF
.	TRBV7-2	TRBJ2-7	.	TGTGCCAGCAGCTTACAGACCTGGGGCTACGAGCAGTACTTC	CASSLQTWGYEQYF
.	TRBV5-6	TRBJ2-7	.	TGTGCCAGCAGCCCCGGACACTACGAGCAGTACTTC	CASSPGHYEQYF
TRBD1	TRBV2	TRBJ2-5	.	TGTGCCAGCAGGAGGGGCGGGACAGGGGGCTCGGAGACCCAGTACTTC	CASRRGGTGGSETQYF
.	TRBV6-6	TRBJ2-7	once	TGTGCCAGCAGTACCCGACAGTATTCTTCGAAAGAGCAGTACTTC	CASSTRQYSSKEQYF
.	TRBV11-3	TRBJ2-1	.	TGTGCCAGCAGCTTAGGCGGGGAGCAGTTCTTC	CASSLGGEQFF
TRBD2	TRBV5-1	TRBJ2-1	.	TGCGCCAGCAGCTTGGTTGGCGGGGGGACCTACAATGAGCAGTTCTTC	CASSLVGGGTYNEQFF
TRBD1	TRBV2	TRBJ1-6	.	TGTGCCAGCGAGGGGGCAGTTTCCGGATATAATTCACCCCTCCACTTT	CASEGAVSGYNSPLHF
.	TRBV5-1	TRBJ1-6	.	TGCGCCAGCAGCTTGAGGCCGGGGGCAGATTCACCCCTCCACTTT	CASSLRPGADSPLHF
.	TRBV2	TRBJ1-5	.	TGTGCCAGCGCGTGGCGTTATAGCAATCAGCCCCAGCATTTT	CASAWRYSNQPQHF
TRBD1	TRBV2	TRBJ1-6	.	TGTGCCAGCACCGAGGGGGCGCTCCCCCTCCACTTT	CASTEGALPLHF
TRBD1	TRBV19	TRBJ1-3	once	TGTGCCACGGGACAGCCGAACTCTGGAAACACCATATATTTT	CATGQPNSGNTIYF
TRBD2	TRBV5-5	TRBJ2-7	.	TGTGCCAGCAGCCCGGGACTAGCGGGCCTCTACGAGCAGTACTTC	CASSPGLAGLYEQYF
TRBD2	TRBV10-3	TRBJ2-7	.	TGTGCCATCAGCCGAGGGACTAGCGAAGAGCAGTACTTC	CAISRGTSEEQYF
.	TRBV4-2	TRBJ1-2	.	TGTGCCAGCAGCCAAGAGTCAGGAAGGGCCTATGGCTACACCTTC	CASSQESGRAYGYTF
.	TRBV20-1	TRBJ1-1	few	TGCAGTGCCCAGACCGCGGTCGTAGCTTTCTTT	CSAQTAVVAFF
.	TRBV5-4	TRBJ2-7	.	TGTGCCAGCAGCTTGGAAACGGGGGACGCCTACGAGCAGTACTTC	CASSLETGDAYEQYF
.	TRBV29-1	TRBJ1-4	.	TGCAGCGTTGATTCTGGGGGCGCAGGTGAAAAACTGTTTTTT	CSVDSGGAGEKLFF
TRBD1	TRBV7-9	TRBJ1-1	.	TGTGCCAGCAGCTCCCGGACAGGGGGCACTGAAGCTTTCTTT	CASSSRTGGTEAFF
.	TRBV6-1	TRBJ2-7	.	TGTGCCAGCAGTCCCCAGCCTGGAGGCTCCTACGAGCAGTACTTC	CASSPQPGGSYEQYF
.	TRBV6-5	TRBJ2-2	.	TGTGCCAGCAGTTTTTCCGGGGGGCCGTTCACCGGGGAGCTGTTTTTT	CASSFSGGPFTGELFF
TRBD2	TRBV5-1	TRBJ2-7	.	TGCGCCAGCAGCGGCTCCGGGACTAGCGGCCTCCGAGAGCAGTACTTC	CASSGSGTSGLREQYF
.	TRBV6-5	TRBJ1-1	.	TGTGCCAGCAGTCTAACAGAGAACACTGAAGCTTTCTTT	CASSLTENTEAFF
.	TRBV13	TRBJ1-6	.	TGTGCCAGCAGCACCAGACAGGCCCCTAATTCACCCCTCCACTTT	CASSTRQAPNSPLHF